This TCR delta chain appears in the sequencing data of a study of gamma-delta T cells after stem cell transplantation. This clone has a handful of counts. This likely came from a read error, as a far larger clone is one base away. TCRdb reanalyzed the RT-PCR reads using CATT. The table includes about 1,700 delta-chain clones, 14% to 15% detected once. CDR3 length: 24 amino acids. The V gene's germline CDR1 is GEAIGNYY and CDR2 EKD. This sequence originates from a human donor. It is not recorded whose cells these are; they may come from a transplant donor. The V gene is TRDV2, the J gene TRDJ3, with TRDD3 matching 10 bases. Sequences were obtained from gamma-delta T cells. This chain's CDR3 is CARDTVRTVYTGGSSSWDTRQMFF. In DNA form, the CDR3 reads TGTGCCCGTGACACCGTACGTACGGTTTACACTGGGGGATCTAGCTCCTGGGACACCCGACAGATGTTTTTC.